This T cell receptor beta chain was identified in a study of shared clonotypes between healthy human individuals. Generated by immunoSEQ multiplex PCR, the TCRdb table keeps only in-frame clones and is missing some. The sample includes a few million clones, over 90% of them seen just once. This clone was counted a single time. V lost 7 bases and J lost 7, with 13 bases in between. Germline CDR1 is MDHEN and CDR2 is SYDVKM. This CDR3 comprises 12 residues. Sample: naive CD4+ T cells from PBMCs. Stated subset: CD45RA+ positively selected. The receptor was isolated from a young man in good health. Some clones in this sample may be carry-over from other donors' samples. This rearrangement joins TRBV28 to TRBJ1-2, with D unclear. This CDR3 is CASISPGSGYTF. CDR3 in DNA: TGTGCCAGCATCTCCCCCGGGAGTGGCTACACCTTC.